This TCR beta chain was captured in a study of blood T cells in healthy people across ages. The CDR3 runs 14 residues. The germline V gene encodes CDR1 SGHRS and CDR2 YFSETQ. Trimming left V 5 bases short and J 5 bases short, with 13 bases between. With a J-beta primer mix and a sample-barcoded 5' primer, a second PCR ran 7 to 11 cycles. TCRdb fed the 5' RACE reads into MiXCR, producing one record per CDR3 protein. The sample contains 750,000 to 950,000 distinct CDR3 sequences, roughly 25% of which appear only once. These same records also appear under a second study, on T cells of mothers and their children.

V gene TRBV5-1 combines with J gene TRBJ1-4; D not resolved. This clonotype was sampled from a boy between 5 and 17 years old in good health. What was sequenced was blood. CDR3 sequence (DNA): TGCGCCAGCAGTCGGCTTTTCCCGAATGAAAAACTGTTTTTT. Translation gives CASSRLFPNEKLFF.